The clone carrying this T cell receptor (beta chain) was picked up a small number of times. What it binds is not known. Germline V gene lookup returns CDR1 SGHNT and CDR2 YENEEA. The CDR3 contains 18 residues. V gave up 4 bases and J gave up 2 bases, with 21 bases separating them. The data were obtained in a study of beta chain features in type 1 diabetes. The authors reverse transcribed all of the isolated RNA, so sequencing captured expressed TCRB transcripts. Clones were sequenced by immunoSEQ multiplex PCR, and TCRdb holds only the in-frame ones, with some missing. This table holds 160,000 or so clones, over 8.5% found once. General study results and limits: In the patient group, naive, central memory and Treg TCRB repertoires seemed more alike than in the healthy donor group. Whether HLA type affects TCRB rearrangement stayed undetermined in the present work.

Sorting based on CD45RO/CCR7/CD25/CD127/CD95/CD27 separated CD4+ naive, central memory, regulatory and stem cell-like memory cells. This chain joins TRBV11-3 and TRBJ2-1; a weak D match, TRBD1 (6 bases). The material sequenced was central memory CD4+ T cells from blood. The receptor was isolated from a man younger than 35 in good health. The CDR3 protein is CASSSPPGQLPTYNEQFF. The CDR3 nucleotides are TGTGCCAGCAGCTCCCCGCCCGGACAGTTACCTACCTACAATGAGCAGTTCTTC.